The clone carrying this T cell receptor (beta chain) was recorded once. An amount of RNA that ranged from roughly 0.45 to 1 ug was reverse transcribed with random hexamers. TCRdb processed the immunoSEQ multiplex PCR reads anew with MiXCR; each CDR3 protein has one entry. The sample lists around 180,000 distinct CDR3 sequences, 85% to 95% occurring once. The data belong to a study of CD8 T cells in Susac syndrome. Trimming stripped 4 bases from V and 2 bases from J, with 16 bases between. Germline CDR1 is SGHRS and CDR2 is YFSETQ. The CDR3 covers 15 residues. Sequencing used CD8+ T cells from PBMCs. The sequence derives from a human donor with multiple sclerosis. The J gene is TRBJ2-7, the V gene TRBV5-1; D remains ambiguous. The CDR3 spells CASSPDESEAYEQYF. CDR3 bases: TGCGCCAGCAGCCCGGACGAGAGCGAAGCCTACGAGCAGTACTTC.